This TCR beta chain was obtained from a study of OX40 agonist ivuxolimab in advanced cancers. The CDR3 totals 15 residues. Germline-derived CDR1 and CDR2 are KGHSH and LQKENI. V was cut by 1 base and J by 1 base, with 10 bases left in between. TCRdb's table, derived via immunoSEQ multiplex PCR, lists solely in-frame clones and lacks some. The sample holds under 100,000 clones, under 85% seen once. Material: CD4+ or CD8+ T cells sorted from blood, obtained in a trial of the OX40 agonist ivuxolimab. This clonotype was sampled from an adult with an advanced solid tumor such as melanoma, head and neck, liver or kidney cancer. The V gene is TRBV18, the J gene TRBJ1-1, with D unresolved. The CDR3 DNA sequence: TGTGCCAGCTCACCACGCTCACAGCAGAACACTGAAGCTTTCTTT. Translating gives CASSPRSQQNTEAFF.